Listed here are 4 T cell receptor beta chains from one sample, sequenced in a study of cytomegalovirus exposure and HLA in healthy donors. It was with 60 Vbeta and 13 Jbeta primers that the PCR ran. The table came from immunoSEQ multiplex PCR; TCRdb's copy has only in-frame clones and leaves some out. The profile shows some 40,000 clones, approximately 80% of them singletons. The sample was PBMCs. Receptor source: a woman between 18 and 29 years old in good health and CMV-seropositive.

The V gene is TRBV5-1, the J gene TRBJ2-1; 8 nucleotides line up with TRBD2. Germline V gene data show CDR1 as SGHRS and CDR2 as YFSETQ. J was trimmed by 6 bases and V by 3 bases; bases with no gene match: 14. The CDR3 is 17 amino acids. The CDR3 bases are TGCGCCAGCAGCTCGACCACCGGGACTAGAATTTCCAATGAGCAGTTCTTC. This translates into CASSSTTGTRISNEQFF.

The rearrangement links TRBV30 to TRBJ2-2; 15 bases align to TRBD2. CDR1 and CDR2 (germline): GTSNPN, SVGIG (reference sequence). This CDR3 is 19 amino acids long. CDR3 residues: CAREAGLAGGRGLTGELFF. The CDR3 nucleotides are TGTGCTAGGGAAGCGGGACTAGCGGGGGGTCGGGGGCTCACCGGGGAGCTGTTTTTT.

The chain has TRBV5-1 and TRBJ1-1; possibly TRBD1 for D (6 bases). This CDR3 has 14 residues. Germline V gene sequence: CDR1 SGHRS, CDR2 YFSETQ. Trimming left V 6 bases short and J 1 base short, with 13 bases between. CDR3 protein: CASNSQGWNTEAFF. In DNA, the CDR3 is TGCGCCAGCAACTCACAGGGCTGGAACACTGAAGCTTTCTTT.

This chain uses TRBV29-1 with TRBJ2-1; a weak D match, TRBD1 (5 bases). The CDR3 covers 13 residues. V gave up 3 bases and J gave up 5 bases, with 11 bases separating them. Germline V CDR1 and CDR2: SQVTM, ANQGSEA. CDR3 in amino acids: CSVDRAFNNEQFF. In nucleotides, the CDR3 is TGCAGCGTTGACAGGGCCTTTAACAATGAGCAGTTCTTC.